This note documents a single T cell receptor (beta chain) sequence. The data derive from a study of memory CD4+ T cells and cytomegalovirus serostatus. Single viable CD3+CD4+CD8-CD45RO+ cells were sorted as the memory CD4+ T cells. V trimming: 5 bases; J trimming: 5 bases; junction bases outside the gene matches: 16. CDR3 size: 17 residues. Looked up from germline, CDR1 is LNHDA and CDR2 is SQIVND (reference sequence). In the authors' methods: After removing out-of-frame reads, over 2 million distinct TCRbeta sequences remained. Measured with immunoSEQ multiplex PCR; TCRdb has only the in-frame clones, and not every one. Clonal size and the V and J genes are those of that table, whereas D and trimming came from the DNA. This sample has about 57,000 clones; more than 60% occur once, and the top ten carry 0.75% to 0.85%.

The sample comprised memory CD4+ T cells from blood. The source is an adult in good health and CMV-seronegative. The rearrangement links TRBV19 to TRBJ1-1; 8 nucleotides align to TRBD1. The CDR3 spells CASSLNHPGQASTEAFF. The DNA for the CDR3 is TGTGCCAGTAGTCTCAACCACCCGGGACAGGCCTCGACTGAAGCTTTCTTT. Combining the CDR3 with reference TRBV19 and TRBJ1-1 gives the whole variable domain DGGITQSPKYLFRKEGQNVTLSCEQNLNHDAMYWYRQDPGQGLRLIYYSQIVNDFQKGDIAEGYSVSREKKESFPLTVTSAQKNPTAFYLCASSLNHPGQASTEAFFGQGTRLTVV.